Sequencing of this T cell receptor (beta chain) was carried out in a study of cytomegalovirus exposure and HLA in healthy donors. About the study: The 120 validation repertoires were produced on the same platform as the 650 or so repertoires of the first cohort. This was reported in a later analysis. Study findings and constraints: Associated with cytomegalovirus, according to the listing, were 150 to 200 TCR beta chains. Researchers reported that a few CMV-associated chains were confirmed in vitro as CMV antigen-specific.

The donors formed part of the approximately 110-subject validation cohort, distinct from the 666-subject first cohort. The CDR3 covers 15 residues. From germline, CDR1 is MNHNS and CDR2 SASEGT. With V trimmed by 2 bases and J by 9 bases, 4 bases remained unmatched. In this sample, this clone turned up once. Its antigen remains unidentified. Clones were sequenced by immunoSEQ multiplex PCR, and TCRdb holds only the in-frame ones, with some missing. The table shows some 150,000 clones, with 88% occurring only once. The specimen was PBMCs. The TCR originated in a woman aged 18 to 35 in good health and CMV-seropositive. The rearrangement joins TRBV6-1 to TRBJ2-1; 13 bases are a match to TRBD2. The CDR3 sequence: CASSERGLAGSEQFF. Written as DNA, the CDR3 is TGTGCCAGCAGTGAAAGGGGACTAGCGGGAAGTGAGCAGTTCTTC.